These 7 T cell receptor beta chains share one sample of origin, sequenced in a study of T cells after yellow fever vaccination. MiXCR, applied by TCRdb to the 5' RACE reads, yields one record per CDR3 protein. The data show around 72,000 distinct CDR3 sequences, under 9.5% seen once. The sample here was CD8+ T cells sorted from PBMCs, taken more than 8 days after the first yellow fever vaccination. These receptors came from a man between 18 and 35 years old who received the YFV17D yellow fever vaccine.

The J gene is TRBJ2-7, the V gene TRBV5-1; D uncertain. Trimming stripped 0 bases from V and 6 bases from J, with 10 bases between. Germline values: CDR1 SGHRS, CDR2 YFSETQ. The CDR3 is made up of 13 amino acids. The DNA of the CDR3 is TGCGCCAGCAGCTTGGGACCCCAGCGCGAGCAGTACTTC. Encoded protein: CASSLGPQREQYF.

The chain uses TRBV10-3 and TRBJ1-2, with TRBD1 identical over 8 bases. Germline values: CDR1 ENHRY, CDR2 SYGVKD. J lost 8 bases, V lost 3 bases, and 5 bases had no gene match. CDR3 length: 13 residues. CDR3 sequence reads: CAISDQGARGYTF. DNA of the CDR3: TGTGCCATCAGTGACCAGGGGGCGCGAGGCTACACCTTC.

This clonotype was counted at least ten times. The chain recombines TRBV6-2 or TRBV6-3 with TRBJ2-6; D possibly corresponds to TRBD1 (6 bases). V was cut by 5 bases and J by 0 bases, with 14 bases left in between. This CDR3 is built from 17 residues. The germline V gene encodes CDR1 MNHEY and CDR2 SVGEGT. The CDR3 loop is CASSPRDTYSGANVLTF. CDR3 sequence (DNA): TGTGCCAGCAGTCCCCGGGACACATACTCTGGGGCCAACGTCCTGACTTTC.

The gene calls are TRBV11-2 and TRBJ2-2, with TRBD1 matching 10 bases. The germline gives CDR1 SGHAT, CDR2 FQNNGV. J gave up 4 bases and V 5 bases, and 4 bases lay outside the gene matches. The length of the CDR3 is 15 residues. CDR3: CASSVGQGGTGELFF. In DNA form, the CDR3 reads TGTGCCAGCAGCGTAGGACAGGGGGGCACCGGGGAGCTGTTTTTT. Supplemented by reference TRBV11-2 and TRBJ2-2, the full variable domain reads EAGVAQSPRYKIIEKRQSVAFWCNPISGHATLYWYQQILGQGPKLLIQFQNNGVVDDSQLPKDRFSAERLKGVDSTLKIQPAKLEDSAVYLCASSVGQGGTGELFFGEGSRLTVL.

The chain has TRBV12-3 or TRBV12-4 and TRBJ2-2; 7 nucleotides line up with TRBD2. V was pared by 0 bases and J by 6 bases, with 4 bases of the junction left unmatched. This CDR3 comprises 15 residues. The CDR3 sequence is CASSLAGGGAGELFF. CDR3 nucleotide sequence: TGTGCCAGCAGTTTAGCCGGGGGAGGGGCCGGGGAGCTGTTTTTT.

This clonotype occurred many times. V is TRBV25-1 and J is TRBJ2-1, with 10 bases aligning to TRBD2. J lost 5 bases, V lost 4 bases, and 14 bases had no gene match. This CDR3 region has 18 residues. Germline V lookup: CDR1 MGHDK, CDR2 SYGVNS. Here the CDR3 DNA reads TGTGCCAGCAGTGGCTCTAATAGGACTAGCGGACACAACAATGAGCAGTTCTTC. This encodes CASSGSNRTSGHNNEQFF.

This clonotype was recorded many times. The chain carries TRBV11-1 and TRBJ2-3, with 9 bases that match TRBD1. Germline V gives CDR1 SGHAT, CDR2 FQDESV (reference sequence). Trimming removed 5 bases from V and 2 bases from J; junction bases left unmatched: 8. The CDR3 totals 16 residues. The CDR3 loop reads CASSIGQGIYTDTQYF. For the CDR3, the DNA is TGTGCCAGCAGCATAGGACAGGGGATCTACACAGATACGCAGTATTTT.